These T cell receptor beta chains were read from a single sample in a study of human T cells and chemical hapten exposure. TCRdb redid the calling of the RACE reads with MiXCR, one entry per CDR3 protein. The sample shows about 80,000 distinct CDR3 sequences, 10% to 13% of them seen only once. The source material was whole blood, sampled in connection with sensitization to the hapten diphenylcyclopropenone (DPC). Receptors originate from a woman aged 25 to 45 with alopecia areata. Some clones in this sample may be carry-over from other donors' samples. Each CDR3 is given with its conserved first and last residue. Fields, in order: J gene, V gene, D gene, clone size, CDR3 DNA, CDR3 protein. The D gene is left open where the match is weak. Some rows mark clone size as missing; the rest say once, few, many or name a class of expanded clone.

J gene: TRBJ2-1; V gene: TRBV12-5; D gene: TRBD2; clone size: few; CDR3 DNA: TGTGCTAGTGGTTTGGGACTAGCGGGAGTGGATGAGCAGTTCTTC; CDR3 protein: CASGLGLAGVDEQFF
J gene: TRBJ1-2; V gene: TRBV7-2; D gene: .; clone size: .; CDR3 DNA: TGTGCCAGCAGCTTCAGGACAGTTGGCTACACCTTC; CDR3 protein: CASSFRTVGYTF
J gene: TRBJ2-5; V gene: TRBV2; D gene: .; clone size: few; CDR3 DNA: TGTGCCAGCAGTGCCCGCGGGGCAGAGACCCAGTACTTC; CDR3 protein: CASSARGAETQYF
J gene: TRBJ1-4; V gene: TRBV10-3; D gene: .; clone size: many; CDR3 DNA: TGTGCCATCAGTGGGGACCCCCGAGGGGAAAAACTGTTTTTT; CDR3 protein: CAISGDPRGEKLFF
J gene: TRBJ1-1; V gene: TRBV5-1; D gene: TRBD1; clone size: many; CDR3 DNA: TGCGCCAGCAGCTTGTCAACAGGGGCCACTGAAGCTTTCTTT; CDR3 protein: CASSLSTGATEAFF
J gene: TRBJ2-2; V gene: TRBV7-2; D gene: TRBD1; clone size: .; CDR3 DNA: TGTGCCAGCAGTCGCGGGACAGGCGCAAACACCGGGGAGCTGTTTTTT; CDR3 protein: CASSRGTGANTGELFF
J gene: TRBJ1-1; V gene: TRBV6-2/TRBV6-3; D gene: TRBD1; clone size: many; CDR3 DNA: TGTGCCAGCAGCACAGGGGGATTAACTGAAGCTTTCTTT; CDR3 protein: CASSTGGLTEAFF
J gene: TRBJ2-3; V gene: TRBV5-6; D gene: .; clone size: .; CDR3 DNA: TGTGCCAGCAGCTTCGGTCCCTACCCGGGCACAGATACGCAGTATTTT; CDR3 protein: CASSFGPYPGTDTQYF
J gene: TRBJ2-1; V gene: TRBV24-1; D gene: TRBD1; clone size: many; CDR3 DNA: TGTGCCACCAGTGACCCTATACAGGGGGTCAGCTCCTACAATGAGCAGTTCTTC; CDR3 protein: CATSDPIQGVSSYNEQFF
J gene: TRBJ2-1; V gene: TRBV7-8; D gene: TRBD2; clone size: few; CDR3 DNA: TGTGCCAGCAGCTTAATCAGCGGGAGTAGGAATGAGCAGTTCTTC; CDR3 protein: CASSLISGSRNEQFF
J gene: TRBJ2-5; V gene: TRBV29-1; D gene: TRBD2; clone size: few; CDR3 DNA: TGCAGCGCCAACGGGGGGGCAGAGACCCAGTACTTC; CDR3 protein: CSANGGAETQYF
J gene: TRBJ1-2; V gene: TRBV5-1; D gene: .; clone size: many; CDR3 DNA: TGCGCCAGCCGACTGGGACGGGAGCCCTATGGCTACACCTTC; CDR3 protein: CASRLGREPYGYTF
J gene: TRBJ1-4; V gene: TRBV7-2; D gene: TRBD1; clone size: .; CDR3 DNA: TGTGCCAGCAGCACACAGGGGCCAACTAATGAAAAACTGTTTTTT; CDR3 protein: CASSTQGPTNEKLFF
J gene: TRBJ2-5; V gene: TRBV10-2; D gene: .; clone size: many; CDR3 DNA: TGCGCCAGCAGTGAGTCGTGGGTTAGCGGCAGGGAGGAGACCCAGTACTTC; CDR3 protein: CASSESWVSGREETQYF
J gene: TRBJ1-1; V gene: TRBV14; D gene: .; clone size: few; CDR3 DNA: TGTGCCAGCAGCCAAGATCATCAGGGTGGGACTGAAGCTTTCTTT; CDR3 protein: CASSQDHQGGTEAFF
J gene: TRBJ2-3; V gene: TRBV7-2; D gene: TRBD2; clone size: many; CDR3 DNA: TGTGCCAGCAGCTTAGCCCAGCGGGGGGGCCAAGATACGCAGTATTTT; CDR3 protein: CASSLAQRGGQDTQYF
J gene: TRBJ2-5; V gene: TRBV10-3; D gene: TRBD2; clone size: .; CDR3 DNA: TGTGCCATCAGGCGGGAGGGAGAGACCCAGTACTTC; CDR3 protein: CAIRREGETQYF
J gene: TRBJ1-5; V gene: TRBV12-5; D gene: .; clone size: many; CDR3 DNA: TGTGCTAGTGGTTGGTCAGGGAGTCAGCCCCAGCATTTT; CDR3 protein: CASGWSGSQPQHF
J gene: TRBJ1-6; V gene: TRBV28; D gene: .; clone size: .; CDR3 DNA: TGTGCCAGCAACCGCCGGGTCTATAATTCACCCCTCCACTTT; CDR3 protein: CASNRRVYNSPLHF
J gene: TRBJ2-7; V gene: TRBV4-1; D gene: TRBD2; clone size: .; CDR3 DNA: TGCGCCAGCATCGTTGGCGCGGGAGCCCCGGGTTACGAGCAGTACTTC; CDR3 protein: CASIVGAGAPGYEQYF
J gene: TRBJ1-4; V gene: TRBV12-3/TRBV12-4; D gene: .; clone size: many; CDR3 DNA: TGTGCCAGTACGGGACAACAGTTTAAACTGTTTTTT; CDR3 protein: CASTGQQFKLFF
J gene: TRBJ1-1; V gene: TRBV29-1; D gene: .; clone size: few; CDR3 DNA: TGCAGCGTTGCCGACCGCCTCGGAGGCACTGAAGCTTTCTTT; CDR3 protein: CSVADRLGGTEAFF
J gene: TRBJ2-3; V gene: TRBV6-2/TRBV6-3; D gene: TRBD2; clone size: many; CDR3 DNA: TGTGCCAGCAACCCACTAGCGACAGATACGCAGTATTTT; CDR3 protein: CASNPLATDTQYF
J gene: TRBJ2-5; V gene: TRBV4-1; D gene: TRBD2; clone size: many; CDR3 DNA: TGCGCCAGCAGCCTGACTAGCGGGAGGGCCCCGGAGACCCAGTACTTC; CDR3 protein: CASSLTSGRAPETQYF
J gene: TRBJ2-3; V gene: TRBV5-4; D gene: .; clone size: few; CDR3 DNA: TGTGCCAGCAGCTCCCCCCTGTTCAAGGATACGCAGTATTTT; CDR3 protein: CASSSPLFKDTQYF
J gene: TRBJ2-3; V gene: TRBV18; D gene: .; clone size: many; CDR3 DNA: TGTGCCAGCTCCTACACTAAGGGACCCACAGATACGCAGTATTTT; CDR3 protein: CASSYTKGPTDTQYF
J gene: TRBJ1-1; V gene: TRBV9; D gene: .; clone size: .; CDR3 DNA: TGTGCCAGCAGCGTAGAGGGGGTCCCGAACACTGAAGCTTTCTTT; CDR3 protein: CASSVEGVPNTEAFF
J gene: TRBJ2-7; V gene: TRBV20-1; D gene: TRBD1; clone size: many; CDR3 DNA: TGCAGTGCTAGAGCCGTACAGGGGAACCTCTACGAGCAGTACTTC; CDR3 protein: CSARAVQGNLYEQYF
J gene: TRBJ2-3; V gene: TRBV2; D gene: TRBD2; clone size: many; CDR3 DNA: TGTGCCAGCAGTGGGCGTAGCGGGGGGAGGGTCGCAGATACGCAGTATTTT; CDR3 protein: CASSGRSGGRVADTQYF
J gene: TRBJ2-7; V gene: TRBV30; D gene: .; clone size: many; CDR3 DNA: TGTGCCTGGAGTGTCAGGGGTTCCCGCGGCGAGCAGTACTTC; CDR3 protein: CAWSVRGSRGEQYF
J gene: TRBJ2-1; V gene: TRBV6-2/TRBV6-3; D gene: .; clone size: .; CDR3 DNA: TGTGCCGGCAAGGGGGAAGGTAATGAGCAGTTCTTC; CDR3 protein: CAGKGEGNEQFF
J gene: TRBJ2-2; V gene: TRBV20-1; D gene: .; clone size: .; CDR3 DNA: TGCAGTGCTAAGACCGGTGGCCCCGGGGAGCTGTTTTTT; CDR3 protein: CSAKTGGPGELFF
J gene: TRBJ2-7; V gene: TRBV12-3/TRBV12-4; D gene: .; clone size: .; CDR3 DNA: TGTGCCAGCAGCCCGCCCCGCTCGCACCTCAACTACGAGCAGTACTTC; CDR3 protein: CASSPPRSHLNYEQYF
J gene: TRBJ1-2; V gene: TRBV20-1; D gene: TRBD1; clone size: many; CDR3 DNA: TGCAGTGCTAGAAGGGACAGGGGGCAAAAAGATGGCTACACCTTC; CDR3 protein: CSARRDRGQKDGYTF
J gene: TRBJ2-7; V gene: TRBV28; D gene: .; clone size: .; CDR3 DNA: TGTGCCACCCACCTAAGTTCCGAGCAGTACTTC; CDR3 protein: CATHLSSEQYF
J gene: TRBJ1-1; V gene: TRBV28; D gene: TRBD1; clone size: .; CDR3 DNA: TGTGCCAGCAGCCGACAGGGAAGGGGCGAGGAGACTGAAGCTTTCTTT; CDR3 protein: CASSRQGRGEETEAFF
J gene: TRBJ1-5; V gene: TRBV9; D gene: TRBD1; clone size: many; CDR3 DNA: TGTGCCAGCAGCGTTACAGGGACAGGCAATCAGCCCCAGCATTTT; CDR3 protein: CASSVTGTGNQPQHF
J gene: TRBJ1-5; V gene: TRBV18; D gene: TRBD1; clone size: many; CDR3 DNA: TGTGCCAGCTCACCAGTCTGGGGTCAGGGGGCTCAGCCCCAGCATTTT; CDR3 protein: CASSPVWGQGAQPQHF
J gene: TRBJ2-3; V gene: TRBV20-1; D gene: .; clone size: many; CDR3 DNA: TGCAGTGCTCTCAAGTTGGGGCGCACAGATACGCAGTATTTT; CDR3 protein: CSALKLGRTDTQYF
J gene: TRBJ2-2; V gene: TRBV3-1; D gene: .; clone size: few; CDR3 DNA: TGTGCCAGCAGCCAAGCCGGACTCGACACCGGGGAGCTGTTTTTT; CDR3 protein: CASSQAGLDTGELFF
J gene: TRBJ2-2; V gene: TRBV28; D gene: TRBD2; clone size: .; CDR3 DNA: TGTGCCAGCAGTTTTACGGGGGGTCGGCACTTCGGGGAGCTGTTTTTT; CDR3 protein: CASSFTGGRHFGELFF